This T cell receptor (beta chain) was sequenced for a study of cytomegalovirus exposure and HLA in healthy donors. This clone was observed a handful of times. V lost 6 bases and J 3 bases, leaving 11 bases between the germline ends. Per germline, CDR1 SGHTA and CDR2 FQGTGA. CDR3 size: 13 residues. Amplification used 60 Vbeta primers and 13 Jbeta primers. The data were produced by immunoSEQ multiplex PCR, yet TCRdb's version contains in-frame clones alone and is incomplete. Of nearly 100,000 clones detected, approximately 79% appear once; the ten largest clones hold 15% to 20%. The material sequenced was PBMCs. The chain has TRBV7-3 and TRBJ1-1; no definite D call. This clonotype was sampled from a woman between 55 and 75 years old in good health and CMV-seropositive. The CDR3 bases are TGTGCCAGCAGTTACCTACGGGACACTGAAGCTTTCTTT. Translating gives CASSYLRDTEAFF.